These 22 T cell receptor beta chains came from one sample sequenced in a study of CXCR3-negative and CXCR3-positive naive CD8 T cells. Study-level points and caveats: CXCR3-positive naive cells had more hydrophobic TRB CDR3s than CXCR3-negative naive cells.

Researchers prepared the TRB cDNA libraries using 5' RACE with UMI labels. TCRdb re-called the 5' RACE reads; one entry per CDR3 protein, DNA not given. In total, the table holds some 130,000 distinct CDR3 sequences. Their antigen targets remain unknown. The sequenced sample consisted of naive CXCR3+ CD8+ T cells from blood. Subset of the sample: CD45RO-CCR7+CD27+CD95- naive CD8+ T cells expressing CXCR3 (TNR3+). The receptors originated from a human donor in good health. Some clones in this sample may be carry-over from other donors' samples.

J is TRBJ2-1 and V is TRBV15; TCRdb's assignment of TRBD2 cannot be checked, as there is no DNA. This CDR3 is built from 15 residues. Germline-derived CDR1 and CDR2 are LNHNV and YYDKDF (reference sequence). CDR3 amino acids: CATSISRLVIEEQFF.

This sequence joins TRBV29-1 and TRBJ2-5; TCRdb gives TRBD2 as the D gene, but with no DNA this cannot be confirmed. CDR1 SQVTM and CDR2 ANQGSEA come from the germline V gene. The CDR3 has 12 residues. The CDR3 loop is CSVVLAGETQYF.

This chain connects TRBV7-2 to TRBJ2-7. The CDR3 runs 15 residues. Germline CDR1 is SGHTA and CDR2 is FQGNSA. The CDR3 sequence is CASSLYGGGSYEQYF. Variable domain in full (rest from reference TRBV7-2 and TRBJ2-7): GAGVSQSPSNKVTEKGKDVELRCDPISGHTALYWYRQSLGQGLEFLIYFQGNSAPDKSGLPSDRFSAERTGGSVSTLTIQRTQQEDSAVYLCASSLYGGGSYEQYFGPGTRLTVT.

The chain carries TRBV3-1 and TRBJ2-5; without DNA, the TCRdb call of TRBD2 cannot be checked. CDR1 is LGHDT, CDR2 YNNKEL, per germline (reference sequence). CDR3 length: 17 residues. The CDR3 is CASSQFLYAGEQETQYF.

The chain joins TRBV28 to TRBJ1-1; absent DNA, TCRdb's TRBD1 call cannot be checked. The CDR3 is 12 amino acids. Looked up from germline, CDR1 is MDHEN and CDR2 is SYDVKM. The CDR3 protein is CASSLDRDGAFF.

The V gene is TRBV7-2, the J gene TRBJ2-1; the TRBD2 assignment by TCRdb is unverifiable without DNA. This CDR3 contains 17 residues. The germline gives CDR1 SGHTA, CDR2 FQGNSA. CDR3 sequence: CASSLVVRLAGHNEQFF.

The chain employs TRBV3-1 and TRBJ2-5; TCRdb gives TRBD1 as the D gene, but with no DNA this cannot be confirmed. The CDR3 is 16 amino acids. Germline-derived CDR1 and CDR2 are LGHDT and YNNKEL (reference sequence). CDR3 region: CASSQSTRGYQETQYF.

This chain links TRBV7-9 with TRBJ2-7; the TCRdb call, TRBD2, lacks DNA for checking. Germline CDR1 is SEHNR and CDR2 is FQNEAQ (reference sequence). CDR3 length: 12 amino acids. CDR3 residues: CATSSEGYEQYF.

V and J are TRBV29-1 and TRBJ2-2; TCRdb's assignment of TRBD2 cannot be checked, as there is no DNA. Per germline, CDR1 SQVTM and CDR2 ANQGSEA. CDR3 size: 14 residues. The CDR3 loop reads CSVGGLSNTGELFF.

The gene calls are TRBV27 and TRBJ2-7; absent DNA, TCRdb's TRBD1 call cannot be checked. Germline CDR1 reads MNHEY; CDR2 reads SMNVEV (reference sequence). The CDR3 contains 18 residues. The CDR3 loop is CASSLSNFGTGGAYEQYF.

The chain has TRBV20-1 and TRBJ2-1; TCRdb proposes TRBD2, but this gene call is untestable without DNA. This CDR3 has 14 amino acids. Per germline, CDR1 DFQATT and CDR2 SNEGSKA (reference sequence). The CDR3 loop reads CSATASGRVDEQFF.

The chain links TRBV25-1 to TRBJ2-7; there is no DNA to check the TCRdb D call of TRBD1. This CDR3 is 13 amino acids long. Germline CDR1 and CDR2: MGHDK and SYGVNS. The CDR3 sequence: CASRGFPPYEQYF.

The V gene is TRBV20-1, the J gene TRBJ2-1; TCRdb indicates TRBD2, and absent DNA this call remains unverified. The CDR3 runs to 15 residues. Germline V gene lookup returns CDR1 DFQATT and CDR2 SNEGSKA (reference sequence). The CDR3 is CSARDPTSGDNEQFF.

This chain connects TRBV7-9 to TRBJ2-7. This CDR3 is built from 13 residues. The germline V gene encodes CDR1 SEHNR and CDR2 FQNEAQ (reference sequence). CDR3 protein: CASSLGRENEQYF.

V usage is TRBV28 and J usage is TRBJ2-5; the TCRdb call, TRBD2, lacks DNA for checking. Germline assignment: CDR1 MDHEN and CDR2 SYDVKM. This CDR3 spans 17 amino acids. CDR3 residues: CASSHPSSGSLGETQYF.

The V and J genes are TRBV7-9 and TRBJ2-7. This CDR3 has 14 residues. Germline CDR1 SEHNR, CDR2 FQNEAQ (reference sequence). The CDR3 here is CASSLNRETYEQYF. The full variable domain, completed using reference TRBV7-9 and TRBJ2-7, is DTGVSQNPRHKITKRGQNVTFRCDPISEHNRLYWYRQTLGQGPEFLTYFQNEAQLEKSRLLSDRFSAERPKGSFSTLEIQRTEQGDSAMYLCASSLNRETYEQYFGPGTRLTVT.

CDR3 residues: CASGLFLTSNEQFF. The chain carries TRBV12-5 and TRBJ2-1. The germline CDR1 and CDR2 sequences are LGHNT and FRNRAP. The CDR3 has 14 residues.

The chain employs TRBV29-1 and TRBJ2-4; lacking DNA, the TRBD1 call made by TCRdb goes unchecked. CDR1 is SQVTM, CDR2 ANQGSEA, per germline. The CDR3 contains 14 residues. The CDR3 is CSARGGGLKNIQYF.

The J gene is TRBJ2-1, the V gene TRBV13; TCRdb designates TRBD1, a call that cannot be tested without DNA. CDR1 is PRHDT and CDR2 is FYEKMQ in the germline V gene (reference sequence). The CDR3 runs 15 residues. This CDR3 reads CASSPGGSSYNEQFF.

The chain links TRBV5-1 to TRBJ2-7. The CDR3 covers 14 residues. The V gene's germline CDR1 is SGHRS and CDR2 YFSETQ. This CDR3 is CASSLEGQTYEQYF.

The chain uses TRBV11-2 and TRBJ2-1; without DNA, the TCRdb call of TRBD2 cannot be checked. There are 14 residues in the CDR3. Per the germline V gene, CDR1 is SGHAT and CDR2 is FQNNGV. CDR3 residues: CASSLGLAVIEQFF.

V gene TRBV29-1 combines with J gene TRBJ1-2; TCRdb's D call of TRBD1 is untestable without DNA. Germline V gene sequence: CDR1 SQVTM, CDR2 ANQGSEA. The CDR3 covers 14 residues. The CDR3 is CSVEGGGAGYGYTF.